This TCR beta chain comes out of a study of CXCR4 blockade with PD-1 therapy in pancreatic cancer (dated by TCRdb to the late 2010s). Context from the whole study: Multiplex immunohistochemistry and TCRbeta immunosequencing of resected pancreatic ductal adenocarcinoma were combined in the study with ex vivo slice culture in which PD-1 and CXCR4 blockade were tested. To look at intratumoral heterogeneity, the researchers TCR-sequenced two geographically distinct regions from each of roughly 6 tumors. Paper-wide results and their limitations: A strong correlation was found between the frequency of an amino acid clone and the number of distinct nucleotide rearrangements encoding that clone, which suggests convergent selection driven by common tumor antigens. Although tumors showed clonal expansion, with a mean productive clonality of 0.14 compared with over 0.045 in healthy blood, clonality was not correlated with survival. Only TCRbeta chains were sequenced, so true antigen-specificity overlap of convergent dominant clones remained unconfirmed pending paired alpha-beta single-cell sequencing.

The archived tumor blocks were obtained from patients to whom no neoadjuvant therapy had been administered before resection. For the preserved-tissue arm, the study drew on fewer than 35 surgical resection samples taken from 24 pancreatic ductal adenocarcinoma patients who had not been treated previously. DNA for the resection arm was extracted from ten 5-micron curls of FFPE tumor cut next to the multiplex immunohistochemistry slide. The CDR3 runs 17 amino acids, cysteine and phenylalanine included. Only CDR3 DNA remains: 51 bases, in frame from the first base. Sequences SGHVS (CDR1) and FNYEAQ (CDR2) are obtained from the germline V gene. The junction shows trimming of 5 bases on V and 6 bases on J, and the gene matches do not reach 10 bases of it. The immunoSEQ Assay at Adaptive Biotechnologies was used to immunosequence TCRbeta CDR3 regions from the extracted DNA. Under the source paper's analysis protocol: To quantify the absolute abundance of each unique TCRbeta CDR3, sequences were collapsed and filtered. Clonality was calculated as 1 minus Pielou's evenness, using only productive in-frame rearrangements. For regional overlap, the top 100 nucleotide rearrangements were followed across paired samples, and the Morisita index was used to compare paired samples against unrelated samples. Convergence of nucleotide rearrangements onto identical amino acid sequences was assessed with the immunoSEQ Rearrangement Details tool. Here the immuneACCESS table is served through TCRdb, limited to in-frame sequences with V and J called. Missing clones are a known gap in these copies; in checked studies unresolved V genes cover under half, and the rest lacks a known reason. V, J and clone size reflect that table, while D and trimming were determined from the DNA. The sample includes roughly 15,000 clones, with 72% observed a single time. The ten largest account for 5.9% of the sample.

This clone showed up just a few times. Its target antigen remains unknown. No base-level quality is on record; no much larger clone is a single base apart. The chain joins TRBV7-6 to TRBJ2-2; a stretch of 12 junction bases matches TRBD1. The TCR originated in a human donor with pancreatic ductal adenocarcinoma. The sequencing sample was made of tumor tissue. The DNA sequence is as follows: TGTGCCAGCAGCCCGACGAGGGACAGGGGGCTCTCCGGGGAGCTGTTTTTT. This gives the protein CASSPTRDRGLSGELFF.